A single sample gave rise to the 21 T cell receptor beta chains below, sequenced in a study of early T cells in non-severe SARS-CoV-2 infection. A single record per CDR3 protein comes from TCRdb applying MiXCR to the 5' RACE reads. There are more than 70,000 distinct CDR3 sequences in the sample; roughly an eighth occur only once, and around an eighth lies in the top ten. The specimen sequenced was whole blood. These TCRs come from an adult who was a healthcare worker with PCR-confirmed SARS-CoV-2 infection or an uninfected control (not recorded which).

Turning to this clonotype: An end of the junction does not agree with germline; a read error may underlie this. J is TRBJ2-3 and V is TRBV5-1, with a weak D call TRBD2 (6 bases). CDR1 and CDR2 (germline): SGHRS, YFSETQ. CDR3 size: 17 residues. The CDR3 protein is CASSLESAGRGTDTKYF. DNA for the CDR3: TGCGCCAGCAGCTTGGAGTCGGCAGGGCGGGGCACAGATACGAAGTATTTT.

This clonotype has a handful of counts. The rearrangement uses TRBV15 and TRBJ1-2, with 7 nucleotides matching TRBD1. The V gene's germline CDR1 is LNHNV and CDR2 YYDKDF (reference sequence). CDR3 length: 13 amino acids. V trimming: 5 bases; J trimming: 7 bases; junction bases outside the gene matches: 7. CDR3 residues: CATSPGQFGGYTF. The DNA for the CDR3 is TGTGCCACCAGCCCGGGACAGTTTGGTGGCTACACCTTC.

This clonotype came up many times. This chain joins TRBV3-1 and TRBJ2-2; no clear D gene. The CDR3 has 14 amino acids. Per the germline V gene, CDR1 is LGHDT and CDR2 is YNNKEL (reference sequence). The V end was cut by 2 bases, the J end by 0 bases, with 4 bases between. The CDR3 loop reads CASSQRPNTGELFF. The CDR3 DNA follows: TGTGCCAGCAGCCAACGGCCGAACACCGGGGAGCTGTTTTTT.

On this clonotype: The junction shows a germline mismatch at one end, possibly a read error. The chain couples TRBV29-1 to TRBJ1-4; D is unresolved. The germline V gene encodes CDR1 SQVTM and CDR2 ANQGSEA. The CDR3 is made up of 12 amino acids. The DNA for the CDR3 is TGCAGCGTTCGAACGTCTAAGGAAAAACTGTTTTTT. Encoded protein: CSVRTSKEKLFF.

V usage is TRBV6-2 or TRBV6-3 and J usage is TRBJ2-2; 9 positions agree with TRBD2. Trimming at V came to 0 bases and at J to 5 bases, leaving 7 bases not matched to a gene. The CDR3 covers 17 residues. Per the germline V gene, CDR1 is MNHEY and CDR2 is SVGEGT. This chain's CDR3 is CASSYSPGLATTGELFF. The CDR3 nucleotides are TGTGCCAGCAGTTACTCTCCGGGACTAGCCACTACCGGGGAGCTGTTTTTT.

The chain combines TRBV7-6 with TRBJ2-2; D is uncertain. This CDR3 region has 16 residues. V gave up 1 base and J gave up 4 bases, with 13 bases separating them. Germline values: CDR1 SGHVS, CDR2 FNYEAQ. CDR3 coding DNA: TGTGCCAGCAGCTTAGGAGGTGGCCCGAGCACCGGGGAGCTGTTTTTT. It translates to CASSLGGGPSTGELFF.

The chain links TRBV7-8 to TRBJ2-7, with 9 nucleotides matching TRBD1. V dropped 3 bases and J dropped 4; count of bases not matched to a gene: 4. The germline gives CDR1 SGHVS, CDR2 FQNEAQ. The CDR3 extends over 14 amino acids. CDR3 sequence reads: CASSFTGGRYEQYF. CDR3 nucleotide sequence: TGTGCCAGCAGCTTTACAGGGGGCAGGTACGAGCAGTACTTC. Drawing the rest from reference TRBV7-8 and TRBJ2-7, the complete variable domain is GAGVSQSPRYKVAKRGQDVALRCDPISGHVSLFWYQQALGQGPEFLTYFQNEAQLDKSGLPSDRFFAERPEGSVSTLKIQRTQQEDSAVYLCASSFTGGRYEQYFGPGTRLTVT.

This clonotype has a handful of counts. The chain carries TRBV20-1 and TRBJ2-3; 8 bases are shared with TRBD1. The germline gives CDR1 DFQATT, CDR2 SNEGSKA (reference sequence). Trimming at V came to 3 bases and at J to 2 bases, leaving 13 bases not matched to a gene. The CDR3 is 17 amino acids. In DNA, the CDR3 is TGCAGTGCTAGTCCCCTCCGGACAGGGACCTTCACAGATACGCAGTATTTT. This translates into CSASPLRTGTFTDTQYF.

The chain links TRBV28 to TRBJ1-2; a weak D match, TRBD1 (5 bases). V was shortened by 6 bases and J by 7 bases, with 24 bases between the two germline ends. This CDR3 contains 16 residues. The germline CDR1 and CDR2 sequences are MDHEN and SYDVKM. CDR3 sequence: CASSRIAGDWLSGYTF. The DNA for the CDR3 is TGTGCCAGCAGCCGGATTGCGGGGGACTGGTTGAGTGGCTACACCTTC.

This clonotype has a count of ten or more. This chain uses TRBV20-1 with TRBJ1-5; TRBD1 matches 8 bases. The CDR3 has 13 residues. The germline V gene encodes CDR1 DFQATT and CDR2 SNEGSKA (reference sequence). With V trimmed by 6 bases and J by 4 bases, 5 bases remained unmatched. CDR3 residues: CSARTGMNQPQHF. CDR3 sequence (DNA): TGCAGTGCCAGGACAGGGATGAATCAGCCCCAGCATTTT.

This clonotype was seen repeatedly, ten times or more. In DNA, the CDR3 is TGTGCCAGCGCTAGCGGTTCCTACGAGCAGTACTTC. Protein: CASASGSYEQYF. This chain uses TRBV6-6 with TRBJ2-7; TRBD2 matches at 7 bases. Losses at the gene ends were 8 bases for V and 1 base for J; bases not matched to a gene: 2. Germline V gene lookup returns CDR1 MNHNY and CDR2 SVGAGI (reference sequence). The length of the CDR3 is 12 residues.

This clonotype turned up a few times. V is TRBV6-1 and J is TRBJ1-2; unclear D gene. CDR3 length: 14 amino acids. V was pared by 0 bases and J by 1 base, with 6 bases between. CDR1 and CDR2 from the germline V gene are MNHNS and SASEGT. The CDR3 is CASSEAGLNYGYTF. The CDR3 DNA is TGTGCCAGCAGTGAAGCTGGACTTAACTATGGCTACACCTTC.

The chain joins TRBV6-5 to TRBJ1-2; tentative D call: TRBD1 (5 bases). The V gene lost 7 bases and the J gene lost 0 bases, with 15 bases spanning the gap. In germline, CDR1 is MNHEY, CDR2 SVGAGI. CDR3 length: 15 residues. In nucleotides, the CDR3 is TGTGCCAGCACCCGGGGGACCACCTCTAACTATGGCTACACCTTC. Protein product: CASTRGTTSNYGYTF.

This clonotype was observed a handful of times. This chain joins TRBV27 and TRBJ2-3, with D perhaps being TRBD1 or TRBD2 (5 bases each). Trimming took 6 bases from V and 7 from J, leaving 17 bases between them. Germline loops: CDR1 MNHEY, CDR2 SMNVEV (reference sequence). There are 14 residues in the CDR3. The CDR3 DNA is TGTGCCAGCAGCTTAGCGACGGGGCCTTATACGCAGTATTTT. Encoded protein: CASSLATGPYTQYF.

This clonotype was seen more than once but under ten times. This chain uses TRBV28 with TRBJ1-2; the D is unclear. The V gene lost 6 bases and the J gene lost 0 bases, with 11 bases spanning the gap. CDR1 MDHEN and CDR2 SYDVKM come from the germline V gene. This CDR3 has 14 residues. The CDR3 DNA reads TGTGCCAGCAGCCCGCCGTCCGCTAACTATGGCTACACCTTC. It yields the protein CASSPPSANYGYTF.

This clonotype was seen at least ten times. The chain links TRBV20-1 to TRBJ2-7; 8 nucleotides line up with TRBD2. Germline loops: CDR1 DFQATT, CDR2 SNEGSKA (reference sequence). This CDR3 is built from 15 residues. The trim removed 2 bases at V and 2 bases at J, leaving 8 bases unmatched. CDR3 sequence (DNA): TGCAGTGCTAGATCATCCGGGGGGGATACCTACGAGCAGTACTTC. Translating gives CSARSSGGDTYEQYF.

Concerning this clonotype: One base away lies a much larger clone, so this may be a sequencing read error. The chain joins TRBV7-3 to TRBJ2-5; D remains unclear. Per germline, CDR1 SGHTA and CDR2 FQGTGA. V lost 5 bases, J lost 3 bases, and 10 bases lay in between. The CDR3 has 13 amino acids. CDR3 in amino acids: CASSPAREETQYF. The CDR3 DNA sequence: TGTGCCAGCAGCCCAGCGAGAGAAGAGACCCAGTACTTC.

The chain carries TRBV7-2 and TRBJ1-4; 10 nucleotides agree with TRBD1. Germline values: CDR1 SGHTA, CDR2 FQGNSA. The CDR3 consists of 15 residues. V gave up 5 bases and J gave up 6 bases; unmatched junction bases: 6. The CDR3 here is CASSASGTGDEKLFF. CDR3 DNA sequence: TGTGCCAGCAGCGCCTCCGGGACAGGGGATGAAAAACTGTTTTTT.

This clonotype appeared many times. CDR3 loop: CASSEQGAGELFF. In DNA, the CDR3 is TGTGCCAGCAGTGAACAGGGTGCCGGGGAGCTGTTTTTT. This chain links TRBV7-8 with TRBJ2-2, with D perhaps TRBD1 (6 bases). V lost 6 bases to trimming and J lost 6 bases, with 11 bases between them. The CDR3 runs to 13 residues. Germline V gene lookup returns CDR1 SGHVS and CDR2 FQNEAQ.

The V gene is TRBV19, the J gene TRBJ2-5; 12 nucleotides match TRBD1. Germline V gene data show CDR1 as LNHDA and CDR2 as SQIVND (reference sequence). Unmatched junction bases numbered 8, after V lost 5 bases and J lost 10 bases. The CDR3 runs 14 residues. The CDR3: CASSLGTGGRDQYF. The CDR3 nucleotides read TGTGCCAGTAGTCTCGGGACAGGGGGCCGGGACCAGTACTTC.

This clonotype showed up just a few times. V gene TRBV28 combines with J gene TRBJ2-3; tentatively, D is TRBD1 (5 bases). The CDR3 is made up of 13 amino acids. V was cut by 6 bases and J by 10 bases, with 17 bases left in between. Germline V CDR1 and CDR2: MDHEN, SYDVKM. The DNA for the CDR3 is TGTGCCAGCAGCCCTCCCACGGAGACAGCGCAGTATTTT. It yields the protein CASSPPTETAQYF.